Below, one T cell receptor (beta chain) is given with its context. Clones were sequenced by immunoSEQ multiplex PCR, and TCRdb holds only the in-frame ones, with some missing. The sample holds about 100,000 clones, around 92% seen once. These data come from a study of T cell changes during pregnancy in multiple sclerosis. The CDR3 is made up of 17 amino acids. CDR1 and CDR2 from the germline V gene are LNHDA and SQIVND (reference sequence). With 5 bases clipped from V and 5 bases from J, the junction kept 15 bases outside the gene matches. The TCR comes from a female donor with multiple sclerosis, enrolled in a pregnancy study. Material: peripheral blood, obtained in the second trimester of pregnancy. The rearrangement joins TRBV19 to TRBJ2-5, with 9 positions matching TRBD2. The CDR3 is CASSPTSSSGSGETQYF. The CDR3 DNA reads TGTGCCAGTAGTCCCACATCCAGTAGCGGGAGTGGGGAGACCCAGTACTTC.